This T cell receptor beta chain comes out of a study of T cells in Graves' hyperthyroidism and ophthalmopathy. Authors of the study amplified TCR beta CDR3 regions from RNA transcripts. Initially, a first-round RT-PCR of the TCR CDR3 employed the HTBI primer set. TCRdb re-called the multiplex PCR reads with MiXCR, one entry per CDR3 protein. The table shows about 600,000 distinct CDR3 sequences, with 13% to 15% occurring only once. General study points: From stable hyperthyroidism, ophthalmopathy was separated by a 13 V-J model. Researchers found most expanded thyroid clonotypes above 0.001 in blood as well.

About this clonotype: Its antigen is currently unknown.

Sequenced: blood. The receptor's source is a woman under 30 with Graves' ophthalmopathy.

The CDR3 sequence: CASSHSGLAGLEQYF. The CDR3 nucleotides are TGTGCCAGCAGCCATTCGGGACTAGCGGGCTTGGAGCAGTACTTC. The chain uses TRBV2 and TRBJ2-7; 12 bases are shared with TRBD2. The V segment lost 6 bases and the J segment 7 bases; nucleotides outside the gene matches: 10. CDR1 and CDR2 (germline): SNHLY, FYNNEI. The CDR3 spans 15 residues.